The 20 T cell receptor beta chains listed next were all sequenced from one sample in a study of regulatory T cells in long-lasting Graves disease. Relying on iRepertoire HTBI primers and Arm-PCR of CDR3 regions, the team built TCR beta libraries. TCRdb re-called the multiplex PCR reads with MiXCR, one entry per CDR3 protein. The table has just over 600,000 distinct CDR3 sequences, 15% to 20% seen once; the top ten hold about 18%. Noted time point: newly diagnosed GD, antithyroid drugs for less than 3 months. With RNA extracted from PBMCs as input, the TCR library was made. Another study also made use of these data, one on T cells in Graves' hyperthyroidism and ophthalmopathy.

Sequences were derived from peripheral blood mononuclear cells (PBMCs), sampled at new diagnosis, from a patient treated with antithyroid drugs. The receptors here all came from a woman aged 25 to 45 with Graves disease.

This clonotype came up many times. V usage is TRBV2 and J usage is TRBJ2-5; D possibly matches TRBD1 or TRBD2 (5 bases each). The CDR3 covers 12 residues. Germline assignment: CDR1 SNHLY and CDR2 FYNNEI. Trimming stripped 8 bases from V and 5 bases from J, with 12 bases between. The CDR3 reads CASDGDGETQYF. The CDR3 DNA reads as TGTGCCAGCGACGGGGACGGGGAGACCCAGTACTTC.

This clonotype has more than one count but fewer than ten. V is TRBV7-9 and J is TRBJ2-1; TRBD1 matches at 8 bases. The germline V gene encodes CDR1 SEHNR and CDR2 FQNEAQ (reference sequence). With 5 bases clipped from V and 2 bases from J, the junction kept 8 bases outside the gene matches. The CDR3 is 16 amino acids. The CDR3 sequence is CASSRVGQGPYNEQFF. In DNA form, the CDR3 reads TGTGCCAGCAGCCGAGTAGGACAGGGCCCCTACAATGAGCAGTTCTTC.

The V gene is TRBV10-3, the J gene TRBJ2-3; 13 bases align to TRBD2. Germline V gene data show CDR1 as ENHRY and CDR2 as SYGVKD. CDR3 length: 17 amino acids. V was pared by 0 bases and J by 2 bases, with 2 bases of the junction left unmatched. DNA of the CDR3: TGTGCCATCAGTGAGTCGGGACTAGCGGGACTCACAGATACGCAGTATTTT. This encodes CAISESGLAGLTDTQYF.

The V gene is TRBV29-1, the J gene TRBJ2-7; D ambiguous. Trimming took 1 base from V and 3 from J, leaving 7 bases between them. The CDR3 has 12 amino acids. The V gene's germline CDR1 is SQVTM and CDR2 ANQGSEA. CDR3 sequence reads: CSVEGNYYEQYF. As DNA, the CDR3 is TGCAGCGTTGAAGGGAACTACTACGAGCAGTACTTC.

This clonotype was picked up a small number of times. The V and J genes are TRBV28 and TRBJ2-7; a weak D match, TRBD2 (7 bases). Germline-derived CDR1 and CDR2 are MDHEN and SYDVKM. V dropped 2 bases and J dropped 0 bases, with 11 bases sitting between them. CDR3 length: 15 amino acids. This CDR3 reads CASSLGGAVSYEQYF. CDR3 coding DNA: TGTGCCAGCAGTTTAGGGGGGGCGGTCTCCTACGAGCAGTACTTC.

This CDR3 reads CASSLSQETFKNIQYF. The CDR3 DNA sequence: TGTGCCAGCAGTTTATCACAGGAGACCTTTAAAAACATTCAGTACTTC. V and J are TRBV28 and TRBJ2-4; D is perhaps TRBD1 (5 bases). CDR1 and CDR2 from the germline V gene are MDHEN and SYDVKM. Trimming removed 1 base from V and 4 bases from J, with 14 bases in between. The CDR3 is 16 amino acids.

The chain uses TRBV20-1 and TRBJ2-3; tentatively, D is TRBD1 (5 bases). With 2 bases removed from V and 3 bases from J, the gap between germline ends came to 12 bases. This CDR3 is built from 14 residues. Germline loops: CDR1 DFQATT, CDR2 SNEGSKA (reference sequence). DNA of the CDR3: TGCAGTGCTAGAAAAGTGGACAAAACAGATACGCAGTATTTT. Amino acids: CSARKVDKTDTQYF.

This clonotype was observed many times. The genes are TRBV30 and TRBJ1-1; D remains unclear. In germline, CDR1 is GTSNPN, CDR2 SVGIG (reference sequence). V lost 0 bases, J lost 4 bases, and 9 bases lay in between. This CDR3 region has 13 residues. The CDR3 region has the DNA TGTGCCTGGAGTGTAAGATCGGGCACTGAAGCTTTCTTT. This gives the protein CAWSVRSGTEAFF.

CDR3 loop: CSAPRTSGNIFYEQYF. The CDR3 DNA is TGCAGTGCTCCTCGGACTAGCGGCAACATTTTCTACGAGCAGTACTTC. The rearrangement uses TRBV20-1 and TRBJ2-7, with TRBD2 matching 10 bases. Losses at the gene ends were 5 bases for V and 3 bases for J; bases not matched to a gene: 13. Germline-derived CDR1 and CDR2 are DFQATT and SNEGSKA (reference sequence). This CDR3 region has 16 residues.

In this sample, this clonotype turned up many times. This rearrangement joins TRBV28 to TRBJ1-5, with D unclear. V was pared by 4 bases and J by 6 bases, with 13 bases between. Per germline, CDR1 MDHEN and CDR2 SYDVKM. The CDR3 extends over 14 amino acids. CDR3 amino acids: CASSSPLRAQPQHF. The CDR3 DNA follows: TGTGCCAGCAGTTCTCCGCTCCGGGCTCAGCCCCAGCATTTT. The full variable domain, in which reference TRBV28 and TRBJ1-5 provide the parts outside the CDR3, is DVKVTQSSRYLVKRTGEKVFLECVQDMDHENMFWYRQDPGLGLRLIYFSYDVKMKEKGDIPEGYSVSREKKERFSLILESASTNQTSMYLCASSSPLRAQPQHFGDGTRLSIL.

This clonotype occurred many times. This chain links TRBV27 with TRBJ1-2, with a tentative D call TRBD1 (5 bases). V dropped 5 bases and J dropped 0 bases, with 10 bases sitting between them. The CDR3 runs to 14 residues. Germline CDR1 reads MNHEY; CDR2 reads SMNVEV (reference sequence). CDR3 sequence: CASSPRQTNYGYTF. CDR3 nucleotides: TGTGCCAGCAGTCCAAGACAGACTAACTATGGCTACACCTTC.

This chain links TRBV7-9 with TRBJ1-2, with TRBD1 as a possible D gene (5 bases). The V gene's germline CDR1 is SEHNR and CDR2 FQNEAQ (reference sequence). Trimming took off 3 bases at V and 6 bases at J, with 11 bases between the two ends. This CDR3 comprises 13 residues. This chain's CDR3 is CASSFGGTNGYTF. CDR3 in DNA: TGTGCCAGCAGCTTCGGGGGGACTAATGGCTACACCTTC.

This clonotype was observed a handful of times. The chain is built from TRBV30 and TRBJ1-3; D ambiguous. The CDR3 covers 14 residues. Germline V gene lookup returns CDR1 GTSNPN and CDR2 SVGIG (reference sequence). The germline V and J ends were trimmed by 0 bases and 0 bases, with 6 bases remaining between them. The CDR3 is CAWSVSLSGNTIYF. Written as DNA, the CDR3 is TGTGCCTGGAGTGTAAGCCTCTCTGGAAACACCATATATTTT.

This clonotype was seen a handful of times. V gene TRBV19 combines with J gene TRBJ1-5; perhaps TRBD1 as D (5 bases). Germline V gives CDR1 LNHDA, CDR2 SQIVND (reference sequence). The V end lost 3 bases, the J end lost 6 bases, and 21 bases lay between the germline ends. The CDR3 covers 17 residues. The CDR3 DNA is TGTGCCAGTAGTATCAGTCTAGGGGTCGCGGGCGGTCAGCCCCAGCATTTT. Amino acids: CASSISLGVAGGQPQHF.

This chain links TRBV9 with TRBJ2-5, with D unclear. The germline gives CDR1 SGDLS, CDR2 YYNGEE. Deletions cut 4 bases from V and 5 bases from J, with 18 bases between. This CDR3 is 15 amino acids long. CDR3 region: CASSPQPLGSETQYF. As DNA, the CDR3 is TGTGCCAGCAGCCCCCAACCTTTGGGGTCGGAGACCCAGTACTTC.

The sample holds a few counts of this clonotype. The V call is TRBV18, the J call TRBJ2-3, with D unclear. CDR1 is KGHSH, CDR2 LQKENI, per germline. The CDR3 loop spans 15 amino acids. Trimming removed 3 bases at V and 1 base at J, with 11 bases between. As DNA, the CDR3 is TGTGCCAGCTCACCTGAGAGAGTCCGCACAGATACGCAGTATTTT. Its protein is CASSPERVRTDTQYF.

This clonotype was counted at least ten times. The chain carries TRBV2 and TRBJ2-7, with TRBD2 matching over 8 bases. This CDR3 comprises 12 residues. In germline, CDR1 is SNHLY, CDR2 FYNNEI. The V segment lost 8 bases and the J segment 6 bases; nucleotides outside the gene matches: 6. CDR3 coding DNA: TGTGCCAGCTCCCGGGGGGGAGGCGAGCAGTACTTC. Its protein product is CASSRGGGEQYF.

J is TRBJ1-2 and V is TRBV18, with 11 bases matching TRBD1. CDR1 and CDR2 (germline): KGHSH, LQKENI. The junction had 7 bases not matched to a gene; V was cut back by 8 bases and J by 2 bases. The CDR3 has 15 residues. CDR3 nucleotide sequence: TGTGCCAGCGTAACCGGGACAGGGGGAAACTATGGCTACACCTTC. Translated: CASVTGTGGNYGYTF.

This clonotype appeared a few times. J is TRBJ2-6 and V is TRBV24-1; maybe TRBD2 (6 bases). This CDR3 comprises 15 residues. Germline-derived CDR1 and CDR2 are KGHDR and SFDVKD. V lost 6 bases and J lost 2, with 10 bases in between. CDR3 nucleotides: TGTGCCACCAGTATCGGGGGTACTGGGGCCAACGTCCTGACTTTC. Its protein product is CATSIGGTGANVLTF.

This clonotype was observed many times. This chain uses TRBV7-3 with TRBJ2-1, with D possibly TRBD2 on 5 matching bases. V lost 5 bases and J lost 3, with 14 bases in between. CDR3 size: 15 residues. Germline-derived CDR1 and CDR2 are SGHTA and FQGTGA. The CDR3 sequence is CASSPERAVYNEQFF. As DNA, the CDR3 is TGTGCCAGCAGCCCGGAGAGGGCCGTCTACAATGAGCAGTTCTTC.